This T cell receptor beta chain was recovered during a study of T cells after posttransplantation cyclophosphamide. Study observations and caveats: Donor-recipient repertoire similarity was low at 1-2 months, rising over year one. Skin or GI-infiltrating T cells shared few TRB sequences with blood. Recipient CMV seropositivity and CMV reactivation strongly tracked TRB clonality.

Cells defined as naive were viable CD3+CD4+ or CD3+CD8+ and CCR7+CD45RA+CD45RO-CD95-CD27+CD28+. This related bone marrow graft donor gave peripheral blood on the day of marrow donation. About this clone itself: Its antigen is as yet unknown.

TCRdb keeps only in-frame clones here, not all; method: immunoSEQ multiplex PCR. The sample records about 20,000 clones, approximately 98% being singletons. This receptor was obtained from a man aged 40-50 years in good health, CMV-negative, and a related stem cell transplant donor. The sequenced sample was naive CD4+ T cells sorted from PBMCs.

This CDR3 is CATSRPGRPGGEKLFF. The CDR3 nucleotides read TGTGCCACCAGCAGGCCAGGGAGACCAGGGGGTGAAAAACTGTTTTTT. This chain uses TRBV15 with TRBJ1-4; 7 bases agree with TRBD1. The germline gives CDR1 LNHNV, CDR2 YYDKDF (reference sequence). Trimming took 3 bases from V and 7 from J; bases not matched to a gene: 11. The CDR3 consists of 16 residues.